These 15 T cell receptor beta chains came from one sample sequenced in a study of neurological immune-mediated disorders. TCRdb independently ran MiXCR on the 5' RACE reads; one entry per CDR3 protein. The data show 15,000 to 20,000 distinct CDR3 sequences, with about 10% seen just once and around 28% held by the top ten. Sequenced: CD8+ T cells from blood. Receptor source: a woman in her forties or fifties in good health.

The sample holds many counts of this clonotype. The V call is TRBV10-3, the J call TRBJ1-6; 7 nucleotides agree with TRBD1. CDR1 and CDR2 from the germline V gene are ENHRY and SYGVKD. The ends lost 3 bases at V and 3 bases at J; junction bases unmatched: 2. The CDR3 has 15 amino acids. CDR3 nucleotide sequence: TGTGCCATCAGTGACGGGACAGACTATAATTCACCCCTCCACTTT. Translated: CAISDGTDYNSPLHF.

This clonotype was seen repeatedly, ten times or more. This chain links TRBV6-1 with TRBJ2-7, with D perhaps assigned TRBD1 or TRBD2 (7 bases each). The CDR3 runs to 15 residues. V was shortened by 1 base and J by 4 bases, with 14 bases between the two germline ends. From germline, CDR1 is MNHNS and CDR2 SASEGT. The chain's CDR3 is CASSEVQGGGYEQYF. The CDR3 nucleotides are TGTGCCAGCAGTGAAGTCCAGGGGGGGGGATACGAGCAGTACTTC.

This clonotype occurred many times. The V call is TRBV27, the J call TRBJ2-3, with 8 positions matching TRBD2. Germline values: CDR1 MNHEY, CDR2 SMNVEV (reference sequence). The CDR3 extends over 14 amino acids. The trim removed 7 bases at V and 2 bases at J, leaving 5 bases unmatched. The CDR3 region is CASKRGTFTDTQYF. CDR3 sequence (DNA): TGTGCCAGCAAGCGGGGGACCTTCACAGATACGCAGTATTTT.

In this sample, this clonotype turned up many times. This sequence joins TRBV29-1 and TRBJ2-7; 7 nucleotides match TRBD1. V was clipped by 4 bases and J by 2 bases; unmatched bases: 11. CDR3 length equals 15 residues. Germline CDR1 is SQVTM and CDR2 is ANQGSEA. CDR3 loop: CSVGRTGERTYEQYF. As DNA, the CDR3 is TGCAGCGTTGGCCGAACAGGGGAACGGACCTACGAGCAGTACTTC.

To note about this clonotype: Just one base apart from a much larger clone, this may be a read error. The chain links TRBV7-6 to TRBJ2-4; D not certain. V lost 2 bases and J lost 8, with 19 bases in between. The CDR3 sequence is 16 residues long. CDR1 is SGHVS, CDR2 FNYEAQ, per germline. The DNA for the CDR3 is TGTGCCAGCAGCTTAATAGAGGAACCATTTCAGGACATTCAGTACTTC. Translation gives CASSLIEEPFQDIQYF.

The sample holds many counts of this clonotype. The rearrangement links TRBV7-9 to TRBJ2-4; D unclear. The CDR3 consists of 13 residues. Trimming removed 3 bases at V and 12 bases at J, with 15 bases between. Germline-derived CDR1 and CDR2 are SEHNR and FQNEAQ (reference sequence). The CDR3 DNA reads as TGTGCCAGCAGCTTTCTCGGTGGCGAGGATCAGTACTTC. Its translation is CASSFLGGEDQYF.

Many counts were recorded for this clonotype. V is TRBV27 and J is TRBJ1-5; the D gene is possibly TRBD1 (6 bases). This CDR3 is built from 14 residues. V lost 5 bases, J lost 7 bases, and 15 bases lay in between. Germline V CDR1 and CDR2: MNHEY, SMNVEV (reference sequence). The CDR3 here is CASSPRQVEQPQHF. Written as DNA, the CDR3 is TGTGCCAGCAGTCCCCGACAGGTCGAACAGCCCCAGCATTTT.

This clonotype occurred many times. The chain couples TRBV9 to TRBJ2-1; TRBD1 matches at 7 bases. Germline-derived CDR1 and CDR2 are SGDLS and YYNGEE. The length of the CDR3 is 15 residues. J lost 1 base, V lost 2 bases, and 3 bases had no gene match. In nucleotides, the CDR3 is TGTGCCAGCAGCGTTGAGACAGGGTCCTACAATGAGCAGTTCTTC. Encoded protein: CASSVETGSYNEQFF.

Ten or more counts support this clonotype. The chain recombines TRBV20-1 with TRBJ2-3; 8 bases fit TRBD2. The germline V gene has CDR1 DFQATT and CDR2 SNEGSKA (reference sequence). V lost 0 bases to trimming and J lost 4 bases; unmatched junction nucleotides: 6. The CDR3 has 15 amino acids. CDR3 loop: CSARDVTGGADTQYF. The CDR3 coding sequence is TGCAGTGCTAGAGATGTAACGGGGGGGGCAGATACGCAGTATTTT.

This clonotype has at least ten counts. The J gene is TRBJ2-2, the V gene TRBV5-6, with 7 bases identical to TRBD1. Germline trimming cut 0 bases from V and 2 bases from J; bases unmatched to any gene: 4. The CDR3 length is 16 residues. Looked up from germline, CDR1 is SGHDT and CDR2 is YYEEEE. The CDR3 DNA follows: TGTGCCAGCAGCTTGGAGAGGACAGGAAACACCGGGGAGCTGTTTTTT. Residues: CASSLERTGNTGELFF.

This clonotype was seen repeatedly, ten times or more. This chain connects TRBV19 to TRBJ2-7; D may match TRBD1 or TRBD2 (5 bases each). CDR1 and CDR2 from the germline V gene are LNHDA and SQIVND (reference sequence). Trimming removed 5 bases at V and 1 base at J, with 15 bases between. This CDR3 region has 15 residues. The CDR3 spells CASSLTGTNSYEQYF. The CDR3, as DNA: TGTGCCAGTAGTCTGACCGGGACGAATTCCTACGAGCAGTACTTC. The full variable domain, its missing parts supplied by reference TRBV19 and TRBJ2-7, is DGGITQSPKYLFRKEGQNVTLSCEQNLNHDAMYWYRQDPGQGLRLIYYSQIVNDFQKGDIAEGYSVSREKKESFPLTVTSAQKNPTAFYLCASSLTGTNSYEQYFGPGTRLTVT.

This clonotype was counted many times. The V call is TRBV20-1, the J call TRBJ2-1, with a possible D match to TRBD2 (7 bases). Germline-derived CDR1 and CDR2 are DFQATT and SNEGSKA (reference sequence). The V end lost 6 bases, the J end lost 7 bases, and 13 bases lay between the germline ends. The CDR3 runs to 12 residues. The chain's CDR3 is CSANREGNEQFF. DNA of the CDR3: TGCAGTGCCAACAGGGAGGGGAATGAGCAGTTCTTC.

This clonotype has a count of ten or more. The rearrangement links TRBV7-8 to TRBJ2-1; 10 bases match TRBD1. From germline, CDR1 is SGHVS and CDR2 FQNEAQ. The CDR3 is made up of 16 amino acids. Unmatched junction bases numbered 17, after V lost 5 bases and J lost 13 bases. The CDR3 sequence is CASSHDAGTGAALQFF. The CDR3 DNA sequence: TGTGCCAGCAGCCACGACGCCGGGACAGGGGCCGCTCTCCAGTTCTTC.

CDR3 amino acids: CASSKVYMGASGGYTF. For the CDR3, the DNA is TGTGCCAGCAGTAAGGTTTATATGGGGGCCTCAGGGGGCTACACCTTC. V and J are TRBV28 and TRBJ1-2, with D maybe TRBD1 (6 bases). CDR3 length equals 16 residues. Trimming shortened V by 5 bases and J by 8 bases, and 24 bases separated the two germline ends. The germline CDR1 and CDR2 sequences are MDHEN and SYDVKM.

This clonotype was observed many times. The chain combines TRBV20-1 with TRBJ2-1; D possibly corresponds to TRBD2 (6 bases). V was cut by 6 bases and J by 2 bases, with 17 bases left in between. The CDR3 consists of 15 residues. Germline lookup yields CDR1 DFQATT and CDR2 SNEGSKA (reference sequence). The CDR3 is CSARLSSGAYNEQFF. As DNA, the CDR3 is TGCAGTGCCCGATTAAGTAGCGGAGCCTACAATGAGCAGTTCTTC.